This T cell receptor (beta chain) was captured by sequencing in a study of cytomegalovirus exposure and HLA in healthy donors. Study as a whole: From HLA-typed donors, an early data release held about 85 million unique TCRs.

The germline V gene encodes CDR1 SGHRS and CDR2 YFSETQ. V lost 4 bases and J 6 bases, leaving 16 bases between the germline ends. This CDR3 is built from 14 residues. PCR amplification relied on 60 Vbeta primers (plus 13 Jbeta primers). Method: immunoSEQ multiplex PCR; TCRdb's copy keeps in-frame clones and lacks some. The table records 180,000 or so clones, over 60% of them present only once. Study results and limitations: Among TCR beta chains, those listed as cytomegalovirus-associated numbered approximately 150. Being indistinguishable, some V segments were excluded, TRBV6-2 and TRBV6-3 among them. Previously analyzed data showed that most TCR beta V segments were productive at a frequency of about 87% or about 30%.

This clone was recorded once. The antigen remains undetermined. V is TRBV5-1 and J is TRBJ1-1; maybe TRBD1 (5 bases). This sequence was found in a woman aged 50 to 60 in good health and CMV-seronegative. Sequencing was carried out using PBMCs. CDR3: CASSPDGGRPEAFF. The CDR3 DNA follows: TGCGCCAGCAGCCCGGACGGGGGAAGGCCTGAAGCTTTCTTT.